The sequence of this T cell receptor (beta chain) was determined in a study of cytomegalovirus exposure and HLA in healthy donors. The CDR3 has 15 residues. CDR1 and CDR2 from the germline V gene are SGHRS and YFSETQ. Trimming left V 0 bases short and J 8 bases short, with 15 bases between. The method was immunoSEQ multiplex PCR; TCRdb's version includes in-frame clones alone and lacks a portion of them. The sample holds around 150,000 clones, around 96% seen once. The chain joins TRBV5-1 to TRBJ2-1; D is possibly TRBD1 (6 bases). The material sequenced was PBMCs. The sequence came from a woman between 18 and 29 years old in good health and CMV-seronegative. The CDR3 sequence: CASSLVGRGVDEQFF. CDR3 in DNA: TGCGCCAGCAGCTTGGTGGGCAGGGGAGTGGATGAGCAGTTCTTC.